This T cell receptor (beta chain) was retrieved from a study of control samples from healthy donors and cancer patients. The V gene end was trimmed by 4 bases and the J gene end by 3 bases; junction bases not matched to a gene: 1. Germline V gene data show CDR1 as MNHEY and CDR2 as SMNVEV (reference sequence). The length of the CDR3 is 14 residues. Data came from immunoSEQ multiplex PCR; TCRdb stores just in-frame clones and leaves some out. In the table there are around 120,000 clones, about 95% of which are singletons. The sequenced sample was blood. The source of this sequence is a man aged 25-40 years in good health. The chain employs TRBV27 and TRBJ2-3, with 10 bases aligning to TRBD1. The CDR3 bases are TGTGCCAGCAGTTGGGGACAGGGGACAGATACGCAGTATTTT. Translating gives CASSWGQGTDTQYF.